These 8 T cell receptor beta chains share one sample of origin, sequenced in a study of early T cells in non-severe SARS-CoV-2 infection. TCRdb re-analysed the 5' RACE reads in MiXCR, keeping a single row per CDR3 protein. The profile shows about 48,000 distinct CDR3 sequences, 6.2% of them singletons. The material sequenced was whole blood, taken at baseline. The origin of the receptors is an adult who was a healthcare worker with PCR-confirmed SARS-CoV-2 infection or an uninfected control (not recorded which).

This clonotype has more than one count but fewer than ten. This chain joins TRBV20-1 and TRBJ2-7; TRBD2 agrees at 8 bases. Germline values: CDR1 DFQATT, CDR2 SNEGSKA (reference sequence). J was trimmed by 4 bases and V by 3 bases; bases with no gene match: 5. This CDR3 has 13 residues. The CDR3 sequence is CSASSLADYEQYF. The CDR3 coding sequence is TGCAGTGCTAGTTCACTAGCGGATTACGAGCAGTACTTC.

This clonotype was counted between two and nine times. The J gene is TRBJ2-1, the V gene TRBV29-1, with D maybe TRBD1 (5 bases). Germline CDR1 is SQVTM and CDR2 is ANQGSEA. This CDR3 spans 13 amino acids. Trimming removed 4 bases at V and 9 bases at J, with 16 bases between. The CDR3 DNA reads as TGCAGCGTTGGGGCCAGGGTGCAGGGTGAGCAGTTCTTC. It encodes CSVGARVQGEQFF.

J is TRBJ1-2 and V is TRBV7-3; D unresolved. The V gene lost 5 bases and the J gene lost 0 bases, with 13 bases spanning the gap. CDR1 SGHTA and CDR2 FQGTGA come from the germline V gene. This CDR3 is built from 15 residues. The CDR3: CASSLSSTSNYGYTF. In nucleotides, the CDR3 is TGTGCCAGCAGCCTCTCCTCGACATCTAACTATGGCTACACCTTC.

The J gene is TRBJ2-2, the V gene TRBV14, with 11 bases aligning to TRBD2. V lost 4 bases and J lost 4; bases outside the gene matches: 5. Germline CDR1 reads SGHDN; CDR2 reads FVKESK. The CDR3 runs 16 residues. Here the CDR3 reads CASSLAGGPFTGELFF. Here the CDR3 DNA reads TGTGCCAGCAGCCTAGCGGGAGGGCCTTTCACCGGGGAGCTGTTTTTT.

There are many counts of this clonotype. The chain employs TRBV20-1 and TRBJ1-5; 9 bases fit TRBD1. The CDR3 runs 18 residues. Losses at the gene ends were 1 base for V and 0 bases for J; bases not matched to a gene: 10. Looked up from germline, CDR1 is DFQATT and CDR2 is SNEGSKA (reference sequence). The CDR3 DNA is TGCAGTGCTAGAGTTGTTGGGACAGGGACTATTAGCAATCAGCCCCAGCATTTT. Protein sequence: CSARVVGTGTISNQPQHF.

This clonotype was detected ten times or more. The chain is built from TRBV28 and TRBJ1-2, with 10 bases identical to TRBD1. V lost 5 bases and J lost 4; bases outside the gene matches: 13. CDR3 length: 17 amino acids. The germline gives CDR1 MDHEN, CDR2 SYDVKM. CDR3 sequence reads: CASSPDLQTGGIYGYTF. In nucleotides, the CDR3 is TGTGCCAGCAGTCCGGACCTGCAGACAGGGGGCATCTATGGCTACACCTTC.

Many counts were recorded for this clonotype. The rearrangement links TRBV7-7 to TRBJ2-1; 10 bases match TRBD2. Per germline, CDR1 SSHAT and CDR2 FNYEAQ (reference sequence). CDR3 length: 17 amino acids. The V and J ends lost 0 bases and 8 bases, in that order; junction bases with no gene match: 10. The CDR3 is CASSLALTSGPGDEQFF. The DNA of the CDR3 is TGTGCCAGCAGCTTAGCGCTGACTAGCGGGCCTGGAGATGAGCAGTTCTTC.

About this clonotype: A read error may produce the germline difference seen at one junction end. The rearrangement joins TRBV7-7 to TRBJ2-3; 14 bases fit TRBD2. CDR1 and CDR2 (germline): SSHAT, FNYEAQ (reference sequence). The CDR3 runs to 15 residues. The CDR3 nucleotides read TGTGCTAGCAGCGTGGGACTAGCGGGAGCAGATACGCAGTATTTT. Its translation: CASSVGLAGADTQYF.